Below, 10 T cell receptor beta chains from the same sample are listed, as sequenced in a study of T-cell reconstitution after alpha-beta-depleted transplantation in children. Using unique molecular identifiers, the investigators prepared the TCRbeta library. Using its own MiXCR run on the PCR reads, TCRdb lists one record per CDR3 protein. The sample holds about 460,000 distinct CDR3 sequences; about an eighth are singletons and the top ten take around 5.6%. The sequenced sample was PBMCs from the stem cell graft donor, obtained from the stem cell graft. All receptors derive from a human donor who donated a stem cell graft to a child with combined immunodeficiency.

The V and J genes are TRBV20-1 and TRBJ2-1; TRBD2 matches at 10 bases. The ends lost 5 bases at V and 5 bases at J; junction bases unmatched: 6. In germline, CDR1 is DFQATT, CDR2 SNEGSKA (reference sequence). The CDR3 extends over 14 amino acids. CDR3 amino acids: CSACSGRLNNEQFF. The CDR3 DNA sequence: TGCAGTGCTTGTAGCGGGAGGTTGAACAATGAGCAGTTCTTC.

This clonotype appeared many times. The J gene is TRBJ2-3, the V gene TRBV25-1; the D gene is possibly TRBD1 (5 bases). V gave up 1 base and J gave up 6 bases, with 11 bases separating them. Germline V gene sequence: CDR1 MGHDK, CDR2 SYGVNS. This CDR3 contains 14 residues. CDR3 residues: CASSEWAGKDTQYF. The CDR3, as DNA: TGTGCCAGCAGTGAATGGGCAGGGAAGGATACGCAGTATTTT.

This clonotype showed up many times. V usage is TRBV7-3 and J usage is TRBJ1-1; D is possibly TRBD1 (5 bases). Germline-derived CDR1 and CDR2 are SGHTA and FQGTGA. The CDR3 consists of 13 residues. Trimming removed 5 bases at V and 5 bases at J, with 12 bases between. DNA of the CDR3: TGTGCCAGCAGCCAACTGGGGGGAACTGAAGCTTTCTTT. Protein product: CASSQLGGTEAFF.

The chain has TRBV12-3 or TRBV12-4 and TRBJ2-3; D may be TRBD2 (6 bases). Trimming shortened V by 1 base and J by 6 bases, and 14 bases separated the two germline ends. The CDR3 has 15 residues. CDR3 coding DNA: TGTGCCAGCAGTTTAGTCGTCGAAGGAGGGGATACGCAGTATTTT. It specifies CASSLVVEGGDTQYF.

The gene calls are TRBV12-3 or TRBV12-4 and TRBJ2-1; perhaps TRBD1 as D (6 bases). Trimming took off 2 bases at V and 13 bases at J, with 12 bases between the two ends. The CDR3 loop spans 12 amino acids. CDR3 bases: TGTGCCAGCAGTTTATCATGGGGGCGCCAGTTCTTC. It translates to CASSLSWGRQFF.

This clonotype was seen at least ten times. V and J are TRBV27 and TRBJ2-3, with TRBD2 matching 11 bases. Germline V gene lookup returns CDR1 MNHEY and CDR2 SMNVEV (reference sequence). The CDR3 runs to 16 residues. V dropped 5 bases and J dropped 0; count of bases not matched to a gene: 4. DNA of the CDR3: TGTGCCAGCAGTCTCCGACTAGCGGGGAGCACAGATACGCAGTATTTT. It translates to CASSLRLAGSTDTQYF.

The V gene is TRBV15, the J gene TRBJ1-2, with 10 bases lining up with TRBD1. J gave up 5 bases and V 3 bases, and 21 bases lay outside the gene matches. This CDR3 has 20 amino acids. Per the germline V gene, CDR1 is LNHNV and CDR2 is YYDKDF (reference sequence). The chain's CDR3 is CATSSSWDRGPLRLGYGYTF. Written as DNA, the CDR3 is TGTGCCACCAGCAGCTCCTGGGACAGGGGCCCACTCCGCCTCGGTTATGGCTACACCTTC.

Only a few counts were recorded for this clonotype. V gene TRBV10-3 combines with J gene TRBJ2-2; TRBD2 agrees at 8 bases. V lost 8 bases and J lost 6; bases outside the gene matches: 5. This CDR3 is built from 13 residues. From germline, CDR1 is ENHRY and CDR2 SYGVKD. Here the CDR3 DNA reads TGTGCCATCTGGCGGGGGGAGTCCGGGGAGCTGTTTTTT. It translates to CAIWRGESGELFF.

This clonotype was counted ten times or more. V is TRBV6-5 and J is TRBJ1-5; D remains ambiguous. In germline, CDR1 is MNHEY, CDR2 SVGAGI. The CDR3 covers 13 residues. The ends were cut back, 2 bases at V and 4 bases at J, with 6 bases in the middle. CDR3 in DNA: TGTGCCAGCAGTTACACCAAGAATCAGCCCCAGCATTTT. Its protein product is CASSYTKNQPQHF.

This clonotype was seen a handful of times. The genes are TRBV2 and TRBJ1-1, with D perhaps TRBD1 (6 bases). CDR1 SNHLY and CDR2 FYNNEI come from the germline V gene. V shed 7 bases and J shed 1 base, with 13 bases lying between them. This CDR3 spans 14 amino acids. Here the CDR3 DNA reads TGTGCCAGCAAGCTCCTGGGGGCGAACACTGAAGCTTTCTTT. It codes for CASKLLGANTEAFF.